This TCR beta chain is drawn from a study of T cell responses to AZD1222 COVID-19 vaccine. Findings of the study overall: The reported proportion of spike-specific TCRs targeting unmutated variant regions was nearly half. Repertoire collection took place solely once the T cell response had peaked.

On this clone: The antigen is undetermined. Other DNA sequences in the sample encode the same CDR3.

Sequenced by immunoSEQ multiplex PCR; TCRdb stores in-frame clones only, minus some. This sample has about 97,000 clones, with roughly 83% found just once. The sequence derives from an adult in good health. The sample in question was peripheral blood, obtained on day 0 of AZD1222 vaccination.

For the CDR3, the DNA is TGTGCCACCAGTAATCCGACAGATACGCAGTATTTT. Encoded protein: CATSNPTDTQYF. The V call is TRBV24-1, the J call TRBJ2-3, with no clear D. This CDR3 is built from 12 residues. V was shortened by 6 bases and J by 3 bases, with 6 bases between the two germline ends. Germline V gene sequence: CDR1 KGHDR, CDR2 SFDVKD.